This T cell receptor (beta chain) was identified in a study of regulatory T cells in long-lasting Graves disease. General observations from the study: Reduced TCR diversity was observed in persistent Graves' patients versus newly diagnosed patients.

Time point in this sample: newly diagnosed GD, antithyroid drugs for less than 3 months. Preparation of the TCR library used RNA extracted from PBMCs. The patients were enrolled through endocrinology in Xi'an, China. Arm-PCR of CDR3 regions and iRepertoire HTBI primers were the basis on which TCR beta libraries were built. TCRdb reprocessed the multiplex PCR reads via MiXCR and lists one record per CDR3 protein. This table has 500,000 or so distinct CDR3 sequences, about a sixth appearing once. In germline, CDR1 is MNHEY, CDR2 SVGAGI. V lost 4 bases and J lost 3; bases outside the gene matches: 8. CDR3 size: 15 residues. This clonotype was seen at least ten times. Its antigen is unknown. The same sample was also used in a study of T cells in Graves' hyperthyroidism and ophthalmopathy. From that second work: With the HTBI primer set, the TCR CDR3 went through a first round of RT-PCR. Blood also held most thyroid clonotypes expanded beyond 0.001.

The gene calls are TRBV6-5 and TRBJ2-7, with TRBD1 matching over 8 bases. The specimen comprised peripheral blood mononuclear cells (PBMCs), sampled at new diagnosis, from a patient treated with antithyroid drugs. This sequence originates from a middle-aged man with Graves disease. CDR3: CASSLYSQGGYEQYF. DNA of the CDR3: TGTGCCAGCAGTTTATACTCACAGGGGGGCTACGAGCAGTACTTC.